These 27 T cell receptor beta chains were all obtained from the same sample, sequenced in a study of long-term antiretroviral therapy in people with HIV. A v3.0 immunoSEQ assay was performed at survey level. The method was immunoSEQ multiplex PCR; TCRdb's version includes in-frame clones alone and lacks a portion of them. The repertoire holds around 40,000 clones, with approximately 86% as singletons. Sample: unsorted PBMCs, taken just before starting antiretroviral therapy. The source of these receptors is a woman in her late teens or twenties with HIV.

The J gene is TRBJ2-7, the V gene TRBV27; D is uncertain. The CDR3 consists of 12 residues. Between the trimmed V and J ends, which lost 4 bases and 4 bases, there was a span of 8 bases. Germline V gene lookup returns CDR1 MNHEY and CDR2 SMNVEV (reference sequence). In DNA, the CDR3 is TGTGCCAGCAGTTCGACCAGGTACGAGCAGTACTTC. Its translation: CASSSTRYEQYF.

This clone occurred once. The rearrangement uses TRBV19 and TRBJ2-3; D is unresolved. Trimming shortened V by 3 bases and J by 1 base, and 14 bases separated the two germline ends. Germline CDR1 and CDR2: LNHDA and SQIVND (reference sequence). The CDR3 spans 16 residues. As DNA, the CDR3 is TGTGCCAGTAGTATGTCCAGTTGGGCAGGCACAGATACGCAGTATTTT. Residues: CASSMSSWAGTDTQYF.

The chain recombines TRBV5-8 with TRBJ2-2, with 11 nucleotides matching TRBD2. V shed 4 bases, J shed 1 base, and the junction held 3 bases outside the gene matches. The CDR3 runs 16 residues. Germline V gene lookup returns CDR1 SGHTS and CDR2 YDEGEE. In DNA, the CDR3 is TGTGCCAGCAGCGCGGGACTAGCGGTGAACACCGGGGAGCTGTTTTTT. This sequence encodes CASSAGLAVNTGELFF.

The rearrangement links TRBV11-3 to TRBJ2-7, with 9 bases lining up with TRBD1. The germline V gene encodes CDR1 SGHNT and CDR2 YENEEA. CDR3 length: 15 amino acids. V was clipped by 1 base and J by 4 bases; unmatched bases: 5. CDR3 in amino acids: CASSLGGTGPYEQYF. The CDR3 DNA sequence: TGTGCCAGCAGCTTAGGAGGGACAGGGCCTTACGAGCAGTACTTC.

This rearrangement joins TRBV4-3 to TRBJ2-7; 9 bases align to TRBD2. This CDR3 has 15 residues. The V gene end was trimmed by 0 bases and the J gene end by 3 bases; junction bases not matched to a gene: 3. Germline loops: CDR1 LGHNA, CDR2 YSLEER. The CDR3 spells CASSQDASGNYEQYF. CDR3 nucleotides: TGCGCCAGCAGCCAAGACGCTAGCGGGAACTACGAGCAGTACTTC.

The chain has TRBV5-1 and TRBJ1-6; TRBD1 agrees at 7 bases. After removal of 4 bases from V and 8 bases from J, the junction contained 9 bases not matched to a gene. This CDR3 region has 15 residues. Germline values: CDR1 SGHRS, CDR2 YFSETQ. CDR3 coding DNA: TGCGCCAGCAGCCCTTCCGGGACAGAAGATTCACCCCTCCACTTT. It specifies CASSPSGTEDSPLHF.

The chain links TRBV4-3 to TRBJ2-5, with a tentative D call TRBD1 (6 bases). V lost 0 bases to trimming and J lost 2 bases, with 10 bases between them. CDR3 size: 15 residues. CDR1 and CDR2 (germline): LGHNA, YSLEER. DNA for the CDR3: TGCGCCAGCAGCCAAGATCGAAGGGGGCAAGAGACCCAGTACTTC. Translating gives CASSQDRRGQETQYF.

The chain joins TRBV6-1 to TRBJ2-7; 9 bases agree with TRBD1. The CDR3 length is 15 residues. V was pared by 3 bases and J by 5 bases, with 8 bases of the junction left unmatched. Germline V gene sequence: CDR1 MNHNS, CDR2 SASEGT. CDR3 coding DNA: TGTGCCAGCAGTGACTATTTCCGGGACAGGGACGAGCAGTACTTC. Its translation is CASSDYFRDRDEQYF.

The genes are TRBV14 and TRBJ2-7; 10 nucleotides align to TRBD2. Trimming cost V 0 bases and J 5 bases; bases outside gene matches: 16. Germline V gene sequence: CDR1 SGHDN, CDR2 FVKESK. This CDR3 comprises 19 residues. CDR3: CASSQDFLNSGRANNEQYF. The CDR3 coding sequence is TGTGCCAGCAGCCAAGACTTCTTGAACAGCGGGAGGGCCAACAACGAGCAGTACTTC.

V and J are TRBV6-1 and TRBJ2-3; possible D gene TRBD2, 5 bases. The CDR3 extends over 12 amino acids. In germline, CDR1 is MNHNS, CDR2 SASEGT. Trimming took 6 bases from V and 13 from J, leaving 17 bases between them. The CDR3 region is CASRAELIKEYF. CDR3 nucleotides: TGTGCCAGCAGAGCGGAACTCATTAAAGAGTATTTT.

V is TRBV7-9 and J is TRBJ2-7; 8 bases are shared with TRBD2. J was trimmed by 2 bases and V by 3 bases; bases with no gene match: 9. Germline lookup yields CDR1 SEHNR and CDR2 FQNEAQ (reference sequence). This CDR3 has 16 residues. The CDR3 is CASSFYETSETYEQYF. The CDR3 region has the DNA TGTGCCAGCAGCTTTTATGAGACTAGCGAGACCTACGAGCAGTACTTC.

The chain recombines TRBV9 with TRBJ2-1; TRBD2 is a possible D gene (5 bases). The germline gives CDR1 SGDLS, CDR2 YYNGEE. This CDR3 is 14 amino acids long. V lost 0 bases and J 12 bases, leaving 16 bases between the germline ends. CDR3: CASSVVGSSVRQFF. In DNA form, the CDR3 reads TGTGCCAGCAGCGTAGTTGGGAGTTCGGTCAGGCAGTTCTTC.

The CDR3 nucleotides are TGTGCCAGCAGTTTATCTTCTGGCTACACCTTC. Translation: CASSLSSGYTF. The chain is built from TRBV28 and TRBJ1-2; D gene uncertain. In germline, CDR1 is MDHEN, CDR2 SYDVKM. This CDR3 is 11 amino acids long. Trimming pared 1 base from V and 7 bases from J, leaving 4 bases between.

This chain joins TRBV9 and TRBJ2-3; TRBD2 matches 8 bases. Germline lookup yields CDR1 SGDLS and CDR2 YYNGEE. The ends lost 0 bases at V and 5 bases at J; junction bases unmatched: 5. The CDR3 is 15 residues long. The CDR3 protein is CASSVDGRAGDTQYF. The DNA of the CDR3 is TGTGCCAGCAGCGTAGACGGGAGGGCCGGAGATACGCAGTATTTT.

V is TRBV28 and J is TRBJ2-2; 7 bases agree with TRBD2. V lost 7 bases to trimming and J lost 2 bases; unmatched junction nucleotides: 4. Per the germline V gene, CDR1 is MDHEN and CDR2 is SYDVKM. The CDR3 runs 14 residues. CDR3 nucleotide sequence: TGTGCCAGCACCTGGGGGGGAAACACCGGGGAGCTGTTTTTT. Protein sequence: CASTWGGNTGELFF.

CDR3: CASSRDRGLEQYF. The CDR3 DNA follows: TGTGCCAGCAGCCGGGACAGGGGCCTCGAGCAGTACTTC. The chain employs TRBV7-9 and TRBJ2-7; TRBD1 aligns across 10 bases. V was pared by 5 bases and J by 6 bases, with 4 bases of the junction left unmatched. The CDR3 sequence is 13 residues long. The germline CDR1 and CDR2 sequences are SEHNR and FQNEAQ (reference sequence). The entire variable domain, with the rest obtained from reference TRBV7-9 and TRBJ2-7, is as follows: DTGVSQNPRHKITKRGQNVTFRCDPISEHNRLYWYRQTLGQGPEFLTYFQNEAQLEKSRLLSDRFSAERPKGSFSTLEIQRTEQGDSAMYLCASSRDRGLEQYFGPGTRLTVT.

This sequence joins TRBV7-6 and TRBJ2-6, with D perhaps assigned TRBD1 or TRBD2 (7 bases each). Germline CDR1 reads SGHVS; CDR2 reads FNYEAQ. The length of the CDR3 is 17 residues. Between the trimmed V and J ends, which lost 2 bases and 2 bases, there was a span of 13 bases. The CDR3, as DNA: TGTGCCAGCAGCTTAAGTCAGGGGGGGACTGGGGCCAACGTCCTGACTTTC. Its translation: CASSLSQGGTGANVLTF.

In DNA, the CDR3 is TGTGCCAGCAGCGCCGGGAGTGGGGGAATAAGGAATGAGCAGTTCTTC. It codes for CASSAGSGGIRNEQFF. The chain is built from TRBV7-2 and TRBJ2-1; maybe TRBD2 (6 bases). This CDR3 spans 16 amino acids. Germline V gene lookup returns CDR1 SGHTA and CDR2 FQGNSA. V was clipped by 5 bases and J by 7 bases, with 21 bases between them.

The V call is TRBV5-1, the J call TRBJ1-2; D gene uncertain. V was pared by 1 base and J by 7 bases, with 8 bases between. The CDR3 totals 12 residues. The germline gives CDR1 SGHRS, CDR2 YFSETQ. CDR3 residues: CASSLPRGGYTF. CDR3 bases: TGCGCCAGCAGCTTGCCGCGTGGTGGCTACACCTTC.

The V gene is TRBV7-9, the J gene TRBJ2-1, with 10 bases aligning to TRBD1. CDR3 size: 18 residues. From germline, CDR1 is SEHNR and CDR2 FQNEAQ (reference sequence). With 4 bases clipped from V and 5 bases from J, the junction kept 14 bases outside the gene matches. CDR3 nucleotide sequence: TGTGCCAGCAGCTCCGGAGGTGGGGACAGGGGCCCCCACAATGAGCAGTTCTTC. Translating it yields CASSSGGGDRGPHNEQFF.

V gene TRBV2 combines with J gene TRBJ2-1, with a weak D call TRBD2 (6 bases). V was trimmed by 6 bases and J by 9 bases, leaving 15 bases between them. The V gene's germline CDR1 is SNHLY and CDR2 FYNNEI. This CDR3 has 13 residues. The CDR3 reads CASRTEGRGEQFF. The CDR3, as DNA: TGTGCCAGCAGAACGGAGGGACGGGGTGAGCAGTTCTTC.

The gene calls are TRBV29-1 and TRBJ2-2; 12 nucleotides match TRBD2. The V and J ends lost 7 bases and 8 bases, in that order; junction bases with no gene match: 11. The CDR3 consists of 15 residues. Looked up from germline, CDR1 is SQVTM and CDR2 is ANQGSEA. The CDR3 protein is CSALRLAGDVGELFF. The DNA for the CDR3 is TGCAGCGCCCTAAGACTAGCGGGAGATGTTGGGGAGCTGTTTTTT.

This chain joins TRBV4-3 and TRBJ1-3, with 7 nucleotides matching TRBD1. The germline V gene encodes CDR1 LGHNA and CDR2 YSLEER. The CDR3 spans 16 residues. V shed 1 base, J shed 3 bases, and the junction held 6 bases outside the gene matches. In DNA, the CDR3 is TGCGCCAGCAGCCAAGCAAAGGGGGCGGGTGGAAACACCATATATTTT. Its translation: CASSQAKGAGGNTIYF.

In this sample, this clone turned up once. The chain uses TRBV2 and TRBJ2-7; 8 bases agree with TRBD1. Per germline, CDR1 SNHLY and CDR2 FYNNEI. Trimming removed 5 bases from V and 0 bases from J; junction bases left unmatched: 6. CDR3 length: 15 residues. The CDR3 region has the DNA TGTGCCAGCAGTTATCGGACAGGGCTCTCCTACGAGCAGTACTTC. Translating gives CASSYRTGLSYEQYF.

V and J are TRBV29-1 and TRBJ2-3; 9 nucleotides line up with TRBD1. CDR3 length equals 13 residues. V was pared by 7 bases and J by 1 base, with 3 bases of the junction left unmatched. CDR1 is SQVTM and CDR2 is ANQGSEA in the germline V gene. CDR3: CSERQGGTDTQYF. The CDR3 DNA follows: TGCAGCGAGAGACAGGGGGGCACAGATACGCAGTATTTT.

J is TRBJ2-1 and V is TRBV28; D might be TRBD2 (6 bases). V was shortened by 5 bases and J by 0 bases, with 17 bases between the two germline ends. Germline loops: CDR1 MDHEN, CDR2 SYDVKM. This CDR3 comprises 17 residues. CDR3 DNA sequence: TGTGCCAGCAGTGCTCTAGGGAGCGGGCTCTCCTACAATGAGCAGTTCTTC. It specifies CASSALGSGLSYNEQFF.

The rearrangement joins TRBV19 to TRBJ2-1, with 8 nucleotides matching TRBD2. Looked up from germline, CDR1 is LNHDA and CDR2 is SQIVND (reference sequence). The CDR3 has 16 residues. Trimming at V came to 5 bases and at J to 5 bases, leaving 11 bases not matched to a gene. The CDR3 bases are TGTGCCAGTAGTGCGAGACTAGCGAAAAGAAACAATGAGCAGTTCTTC. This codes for CASSARLAKRNNEQFF.